This record covers a single T cell receptor (beta chain). Its antigen is still unknown. Healthy bone marrow donors made up the donors. This specimen belongs to a study of cytomegalovirus exposure and HLA in healthy donors. The study's findings and limits: Later findings reportedly placed an Asian-associated ancestry cluster below the approximately 700-donor mean for N-insertions. In a later analysis, V- and J-gene trimming of beta chains associated with a DCLRE1C missense variant, replicated independently.

Germline V lookup: CDR1 LNHDA, CDR2 SQIVND (reference sequence). This CDR3 contains 14 residues. V was shortened by 3 bases and J by 3 bases, with 11 bases between the two germline ends. Both 60 Vbeta primers and 13 Jbeta primers went into the PCR. Sequencing was performed with immunoSEQ multiplex PCR; in TCRdb, only in-frame clones are kept and a portion is missing. The profile shows 180,000 or so clones, about two thirds of them singletons. The chain links TRBV19 to TRBJ1-2; D may be TRBD1 (5 bases). This clonotype was obtained from a human donor in good health. Sequencing input: PBMCs. The CDR3 is CASSIDGTDYGYTF. The CDR3 DNA follows: TGTGCCAGTAGTATTGATGGGACTGACTATGGCTACACCTTC. The whole variable domain, remainder taken from reference TRBV19 and TRBJ1-2, is DGGITQSPKYLFRKEGQNVTLSCEQNLNHDAMYWYRQDPGQGLRLIYYSQIVNDFQKGDIAEGYSVSREKKESFPLTVTSAQKNPTAFYLCASSIDGTDYGYTFGSGTRLTVV.